Sequencing of this TCR beta chain was carried out in a study of blood T cell repertoires in COVID-19. Study-wide background: Spain, Italy and the United States supplied samples that represented acute and convalescent COVID-19. The cDNA or gDNA used as material had been derived from T cells, B-cell-depleted T cells, or PBMCs.

The length of the CDR3 is 14 residues. Germline assignment: CDR1 SGHAT and CDR2 FQNNGV. The V end lost 0 bases, the J end lost 3 bases, and 6 bases lay between the germline ends. In the authors' workflow: For nucleated cells, counts were estimated from reference gene primer amplification. Method: immunoSEQ multiplex PCR; TCRdb's copy keeps in-frame clones and lacks some. Clonal size and the V and J genes are those of that table, whereas D and trimming came from the DNA. In the table there are approximately 260,000 clones, roughly 84% of which are singletons. The clonotype originates from a woman aged 35 to 49 with active or convalescent COVID-19. V and J are TRBV11-2 and TRBJ1-3, with D tentatively TRBD1 (5 bases). The sample consisted of peripheral blood. The CDR3 DNA reads TGTGCCAGCAGCTTAGACAGGGATGGAAACACCATATATTTT. Translated, it gives CASSLDRDGNTIYF. The full variable domain, with the rest looked up from reference TRBV11-2 and TRBJ1-3, is EAGVAQSPRYKIIEKRQSVAFWCNPISGHATLYWYQQILGQGPKLLIQFQNNGVVDDSQLPKDRFSAERLKGVDSTLKIQPAKLEDSAVYLCASSLDRDGNTIYFGEGSWLTVV.